The 28 T cell receptor beta chains in this list originate from one sample, sequenced in a study of CD8 T cells in ankylosing spondylitis (dated by TCRdb to 2016 to 2017). The receptor library was made with 5' RACE. The listed sequencing device is Illumina HiSeq 2500. The public sequencing data were trimmed at Q25 with fastp and processed into clonotypes with MiXCR by TCRdb, which kept only in-frame beta chains. Each CDR3 protein gets just one entry, which takes the most common genes and DNA from the rows behind it. The sample yields around 540,000 distinct CDR3 sequences; roughly 13% were counted once. The ten most abundant clones make up 6.8% of the sample. Results the study describes overall, beyond this receptor: Blood from ankylosing spondylitis patients appeared to be characterized by a TCR beta motif composed of eight highly homologous amino acid variants.

Antigen specificity for these receptors is unknown. The sample comprised blood, either unsorted or a sorted T cell fraction (not recorded which). The origin of the receptors is a male donor with ankylosing spondylitis.

The sample holds a few counts of this clonotype. V is TRBV4-2 and J is TRBJ2-6; D call uncertain. The CDR3 consists of 19 residues. Trimming stripped 3 bases from V and 0 bases from J, with 18 bases between. Looked up from germline, CDR1 is LGHNA and CDR2 is YNFKEQ. The CDR3 coding sequence is TGTGCCAGCAGCCAGAAGGTGAAGGTTACACACTCTGGGGCCAACGTCCTGACTTTC. Translating gives CASSQKVKVTHSGANVLTF.

The gene calls are TRBV20-1 and TRBJ2-2; the match to TRBD2 covers 13 bases. V was clipped by 6 bases and J by 4 bases; unmatched bases: 17. This CDR3 is built from 19 residues. CDR1 DFQATT and CDR2 SNEGSKA come from the germline V gene (reference sequence). DNA for the CDR3: TGCAGTGCACTAGGGCCGGGACTAGCGGGGAGGGCGACCACCGGGGAGCTGTTTTTT. Translating gives CSALGPGLAGRATTGELFF.

This clonotype was counted a few times. V gene TRBV10-2 combines with J gene TRBJ2-5, with 10 bases fitting TRBD2. This CDR3 contains 15 residues. The V segment lost 4 bases and the J segment 2 bases; nucleotides outside the gene matches: 4. Germline V lookup: CDR1 WSHSY, CDR2 SAAADI. The DNA for the CDR3 is TGCGCCAGCAGTGTAGCGGGAGGAGGGCAAGAGACCCAGTACTTC. Amino acids: CASSVAGGGQETQYF.

V gene TRBV16 combines with J gene TRBJ2-2; D perhaps matches TRBD2 (5 bases). The V end was cut by 4 bases, the J end by 4 bases, with 13 bases between. CDR1 is KGHSY, CDR2 FQNENV, per germline. The CDR3 loop spans 15 amino acids. The CDR3 DNA sequence: TGTGCCAGCAGCCGACTAAGCGGTGGCACCGGGGAGCTGTTTTTT. This translates into CASSRLSGGTGELFF.

This clonotype appeared many times. This chain links TRBV5-1 with TRBJ2-1; 8 nucleotides agree with TRBD2. Germline V gene lookup returns CDR1 SGHRS and CDR2 YFSETQ. V lost 0 bases, J lost 1 base, and 0 bases stayed unmatched. The CDR3 spans 15 residues. The CDR3: CASSLGGRSYNEQFF. In nucleotides, the CDR3 is TGCGCCAGCAGCTTGGGCGGGAGGTCCTACAATGAGCAGTTCTTC.

In this sample, this clonotype turned up a few times. The rearrangement joins TRBV2 to TRBJ1-1; the D gene is possibly TRBD1 (6 bases). The germline V gene has CDR1 SNHLY and CDR2 FYNNEI. CDR3 size: 15 residues. With 6 bases removed from V and 3 bases from J, the gap between germline ends came to 17 bases. The CDR3 region has the DNA TGTGCCAGCAGCGCAGCAGGGGTTCTTTACACTGAAGCTTTCTTT. Its translation is CASSAAGVLYTEAFF.

The chain is built from TRBV2 and TRBJ1-5, with unresolved D. This CDR3 spans 12 amino acids. The germline CDR1 and CDR2 sequences are SNHLY and FYNNEI. V lost 3 bases to trimming and J lost 6 bases, with 6 bases between them. The CDR3 DNA reads TGTGCCAGCAGTGAGGGGATTCAGCCCCAGCATTTT. This sequence encodes CASSEGIQPQHF.

J is TRBJ2-1 and V is TRBV3-1, with a tentative D call TRBD1 (7 bases). The V end was cut by 6 bases, the J end by 8 bases, with 17 bases between. The CDR3 runs 14 residues. From germline, CDR1 is LGHDT and CDR2 YNNKEL (reference sequence). CDR3 in amino acids: CASSRGQEGYEQFF. The CDR3 DNA is TGTGCCAGCAGTCGCGGACAGGAGGGCTATGAGCAGTTCTTC.

This chain joins TRBV5-5 and TRBJ2-1, with 7 bases aligning to TRBD2. There are 16 residues in the CDR3. Germline lookup yields CDR1 SGHKS and CDR2 YYEKEE (reference sequence). With V trimmed by 1 base and J by 0 bases, 4 bases remained unmatched. CDR3 in amino acids: CASSLYPGGSYNEQFF. The CDR3 DNA reads TGTGCCAGCAGCTTGTACCCGGGGGGCTCCTACAATGAGCAGTTCTTC.

This sequence joins TRBV12-5 and TRBJ2-3, with 7 bases that match TRBD2. Germline V gene sequence: CDR1 LGHNT, CDR2 FRNRAP. The CDR3 covers 16 residues. The V segment lost 7 bases and the J segment 0 bases; nucleotides outside the gene matches: 10. The CDR3 DNA follows: TGTGCTAGTGTTTATTACCTAGCGGAGAGCACAGATACGCAGTATTTT. It specifies CASVYYLAESTDTQYF.

At least ten counts were recorded for this clonotype. The chain couples TRBV7-9 to TRBJ2-7, with unresolved D. The CDR3 totals 13 residues. Germline V gene lookup returns CDR1 SEHNR and CDR2 FQNEAQ (reference sequence). The V end was cut by 3 bases, the J end by 0 bases, with 6 bases between. CDR3 sequence (DNA): TGTGCCAGCAGCTTTTCGGGCTCCTACGAGCAGTACTTC. Residues: CASSFSGSYEQYF.

This clonotype was counted between two and nine times. The chain carries TRBV5-1 and TRBJ1-6; unclear D gene. Trimming left V 0 bases short and J 5 bases short, with 6 bases between. The CDR3 contains 14 residues. CDR1 and CDR2 from the germline V gene are SGHRS and YFSETQ. CDR3 sequence reads: CASSLDLNNSPLHF. CDR3 coding DNA: TGCGCCAGCAGCTTGGATTTGAATAATTCACCCCTCCACTTT.

This CDR3 is CASSARELAEQFF. The CDR3 nucleotides read TGTGCCAGCAGCGCCCGGGAACTAGCGGAGCAGTTCTTC. The J gene is TRBJ2-1, the V gene TRBV3-1; 7 bases match TRBD2. Germline assignment: CDR1 LGHDT and CDR2 YNNKEL (reference sequence). Trimming at V came to 5 bases and at J to 10 bases, leaving 8 bases not matched to a gene. The CDR3 runs 13 residues.

The J gene is TRBJ1-4, the V gene TRBV21-1; the D call in the table, TRBD1, was not verified against the DNA. TRBV21-1 is noted as a pseudogene. The CDR3 loop spans 15 amino acids. The CDR3 reads CASGRQGETNEKLFF. In DNA, the CDR3 is TGTGCCAGCGGCAGACAGGGGGAAACTAATGAAAAACTGTTTTTT.

The table lists this clonotype with a count of one. The V call is TRBV15, the J call TRBJ1-2, with a possible D match to TRBD1 (6 bases). Germline V gene sequence: CDR1 LNHNV, CDR2 YYDKDF (reference sequence). Trimming took off 0 bases at V and 4 bases at J, with 21 bases between the two ends. CDR3 length: 18 amino acids. In DNA form, the CDR3 reads TGTGCCACCAGCAGAGATAAACACCGGGACACCACTAGCTATGGCTACACCTTC. It is translated as CATSRDKHRDTTSYGYTF.

This clonotype was observed at least ten times. The chain employs TRBV20-1 and TRBJ2-1, with D possibly matching TRBD2 (6 bases). V lost 6 bases and J 4 bases, leaving 22 bases between the germline ends. Germline CDR1 is DFQATT and CDR2 is SNEGSKA (reference sequence). The CDR3 loop spans 16 amino acids. The CDR3 spells CSANWAGSAYYNEQFF. Written as DNA, the CDR3 is TGCAGTGCGAACTGGGCCGGGAGCGCCTATTACAATGAGCAGTTCTTC.

The CDR3 sequence is CASLSIGVKNIQYF. The CDR3, as DNA: TGCGCCAGCCTCTCCATCGGGGTCAAAAACATTCAGTACTTC. V is TRBV5-1 and J is TRBJ2-4; TRBD2 might be the D (5 bases). The CDR3 is made up of 14 amino acids. Germline V gene sequence: CDR1 SGHRS, CDR2 YFSETQ. V was shortened by 7 bases and J by 3 bases, with 14 bases between the two germline ends.

This clonotype was counted a few times. The chain uses TRBV5-1 and TRBJ2-1; 16 bases line up with TRBD2. Germline loops: CDR1 SGHRS, CDR2 YFSETQ. The CDR3 is 16 residues long. The J segment lost 10 bases and the V segment lost 2 bases, leaving 6 bases of the junction unmatched. DNA of the CDR3: TGCGCCAGCAGCTTCACCGGGACTAGCGGGAGGGAAGAGCAGTTCTTC. Encoded protein: CASSFTGTSGREEQFF.

This clonotype was seen more than once but under ten times. The gene calls are TRBV14 and TRBJ1-4; a weak D match, TRBD1 (5 bases). CDR1 is SGHDN and CDR2 is FVKESK in the germline V gene. The CDR3 runs to 15 residues. Trimming left V 4 bases short and J 7 bases short, with 16 bases between. CDR3 coding DNA: TGTGCCAGCAGCCCCCGGGGAGGGGAAGGTGAAAAACTGTTTTTT. It translates to CASSPRGGEGEKLFF.

This rearrangement joins TRBV6-1 to TRBJ2-5; D uncertain. The CDR3 extends over 14 amino acids. V lost 6 bases and J lost 10, with 21 bases in between. Germline V gives CDR1 MNHNS, CDR2 SASEGT. CDR3 sequence (DNA): TGTGCCAGCAGCCCCCGGACGCCCGTTCTGGACCAGTACTTC. This translates into CASSPRTPVLDQYF.

In this sample, this clonotype turned up a few times. V usage is TRBV29-1 and J usage is TRBJ2-2, with D perhaps assigned TRBD1 or TRBD2 (5 bases each). CDR1 and CDR2 (germline): SQVTM, ANQGSEA. V dropped 7 bases and J dropped 0 bases, with 12 bases sitting between them. The CDR3 extends over 14 amino acids. CDR3 region: CSAIGTSNTGELFF. For the CDR3, the DNA is TGCAGCGCAATCGGGACCTCGAACACCGGGGAGCTGTTTTTT.

The genes are TRBV24-1 and TRBJ1-6; D gene uncertain. Germline CDR1 is KGHDR and CDR2 is SFDVKD. The CDR3 has 14 amino acids. Trimming removed 4 bases from V and 7 bases from J, with 10 bases in between. The CDR3 region is CATSDPGENSPLHF. The CDR3 bases are TGTGCCACCAGTGACCCCGGGGAGAATTCACCCCTCCACTTT.

A few counts support this clonotype. The J gene is TRBJ2-3, the V gene TRBV2, with 7 bases fitting TRBD1. After removal of 4 bases from V and 4 bases from J, the junction contained 2 bases not matched to a gene. Germline V lookup: CDR1 SNHLY, CDR2 FYNNEI. The CDR3 extends over 13 amino acids. The DNA of the CDR3 is TGTGCCAGCAGTGTGCAGGGGGCAGATACGCAGTATTTT. Its protein is CASSVQGADTQYF.

This clonotype came up a few times. The rearrangement uses TRBV6-2 or TRBV6-3 and TRBJ2-1; 7 bases line up with TRBD2. The germline CDR1 and CDR2 sequences are MNHEY and SVGEGT. Germline trimming cut 7 bases from V and 0 bases from J; bases unmatched to any gene: 3. CDR3 length: 14 residues. The CDR3: CASMLAGSYNEQFF. The CDR3, as DNA: TGTGCCAGCATGTTAGCGGGCTCCTACAATGAGCAGTTCTTC.

This clonotype was observed a few times. V is TRBV5-1 and J is TRBJ2-3, with 8 bases that match TRBD2. The CDR3 is made up of 14 amino acids. V was pared by 5 bases and J by 3 bases, with 5 bases of the junction left unmatched. CDR1 and CDR2 from the germline V gene are SGHRS and YFSETQ. Here the CDR3 DNA reads TGCGCCAGCAGGGAAGCGGGAGATACAGATACGCAGTATTTT. Its translation is CASREAGDTDTQYF.

In its sample, this clonotype was seen a few times. The CDR3 nucleotides are TGTGCCAGCAGCTTAGGGGTTTGGTCCTACGAGCAGTACTTC. Encoded protein: CASSLGVWSYEQYF. The chain links TRBV7-2 to TRBJ2-7; no reliable D call. V shed 1 base and J shed 1 base, with 8 bases lying between them. This CDR3 has 14 amino acids. Germline CDR1 SGHTA, CDR2 FQGNSA.

The V call is TRBV29-1, the J call TRBJ2-1; D is undetermined. Germline CDR1 and CDR2: SQVTM and ANQGSEA. The V end was cut by 8 bases, the J end by 9 bases, with 26 bases between. The CDR3 covers 15 residues. This chain's CDR3 is CSFSGQEIGIGEQFF. CDR3 coding DNA: TGCAGCTTCAGTGGGCAGGAAATCGGCATTGGTGAGCAGTTCTTC.

This clonotype was observed at least ten times. The rearrangement links TRBV29-1 to TRBJ2-6, with a tentative D call TRBD1 (6 bases). The V gene's germline CDR1 is SQVTM and CDR2 ANQGSEA. The CDR3 covers 14 residues. The V and J ends lost 6 bases and 2 bases respectively, with 11 bases between them. CDR3 nucleotides: TGCAGCGTAGCTCGGGACACTGGGGCCAACGTCCTGACTTTC. This encodes CSVARDTGANVLTF.